These 32 T cell receptor beta chains were all obtained from the same sample, sequenced in a study of identical twins. TCRdb used MiXCR to reprocess the 5' RACE reads, holding one entry per CDR3 protein. The sample has 250,000 or so distinct CDR3 sequences; about 8% are singletons. These data were also reused for a study on yellow fever vaccine responses in identical twins.

The sample comprised CD8+ T cells sorted from blood. These receptors were collected from a woman aged 18-30 years in good health.

The V and J genes are TRBV7-9 and TRBJ1-4; D ambiguous. V lost 5 bases and J lost 8, with 6 bases in between. CDR1 and CDR2 (germline): SEHNR, FQNEAQ (reference sequence). The CDR3 is made up of 11 amino acids. This CDR3 reads CASSPDEKLFF. CDR3 DNA sequence: TGTGCCAGCAGCCCGGACGAAAAACTGTTTTTT. Drawing the rest from reference TRBV7-9 and TRBJ1-4, the complete variable domain is DTGVSQNPRHKITKRGQNVTFRCDPISEHNRLYWYRQTLGQGPEFLTYFQNEAQLEKSRLLSDRFSAERPKGSFSTLEIQRTEQGDSAMYLCASSPDEKLFFGSGTQLSVL.

This clonotype was counted only a few times. The chain is built from TRBV7-9 and TRBJ2-5; D gene unclear. CDR1 is SEHNR and CDR2 is FQNEAQ in the germline V gene (reference sequence). Trimming removed 3 bases from V and 5 bases from J, with 10 bases in between. CDR3 size: 13 residues. The chain's CDR3 is CASSFTVEETQYF. The DNA of the CDR3 is TGTGCCAGCAGCTTCACGGTCGAGGAGACCCAGTACTTC.

This clonotype was recorded at least ten times. The gene calls are TRBV27 and TRBJ1-2; D not certain. Looked up from germline, CDR1 is MNHEY and CDR2 is SMNVEV (reference sequence). This CDR3 has 11 residues. V dropped 7 bases and J dropped 4 bases, with 7 bases sitting between them. The DNA for the CDR3 is TGTGCCAGCATGGAGGGCTATGGCTACACCTTC. Protein sequence: CASMEGYGYTF.

This clonotype was counted only a few times. The V call is TRBV6-2 or TRBV6-3, the J call TRBJ2-7; D is possibly TRBD2 (5 bases). CDR3 length equals 14 residues. Trimming pared 8 bases from V and 2 bases from J, leaving 16 bases between. Germline CDR1 is MNHEY and CDR2 is SVGEGT. The CDR3 sequence is CASRRRLYPYEQYF. The CDR3 DNA is TGTGCCAGCCGGAGGCGGCTCTACCCCTACGAGCAGTACTTC.

In this sample, this clonotype turned up many times. V gene TRBV12-3 or TRBV12-4 combines with J gene TRBJ1-1; no clear D gene. CDR3 length: 12 amino acids. Deletions cut 8 bases from V and 5 bases from J, with 12 bases between. The CDR3, as DNA: TGTGCCAGCGTCCATACGGGGACTGAAGCTTTCTTT. Amino acid sequence: CASVHTGTEAFF.

This clonotype was found a few times. The gene calls are TRBV11-2 and TRBJ2-5; 7 bases line up with TRBD2. The germline gives CDR1 SGHAT, CDR2 FQNNGV. Unmatched junction bases numbered 14, after V lost 0 bases and J lost 4 bases. This CDR3 region has 18 residues. In DNA form, the CDR3 reads TGTGCCAGCAGCTTAGATCCTCCGGCTAGCGGAGGAAGAGAGACCCAGTACTTC. As protein: CASSLDPPASGGRETQYF.

In this sample, this clonotype turned up a few times. V and J are TRBV29-1 and TRBJ2-2; D perhaps matches TRBD1 (5 bases). This CDR3 has 14 amino acids. Trimming pared 5 bases from V and 4 bases from J, leaving 14 bases between. Per the germline V gene, CDR1 is SQVTM and CDR2 is ANQGSEA. The CDR3 DNA is TGCAGCGTTAAATTACAGGTCCCCACCGGGGAGCTGTTTTTT. Protein product: CSVKLQVPTGELFF.

This clonotype was counted only a few times. This rearrangement joins TRBV4-2 to TRBJ1-1; perhaps TRBD1 as D (5 bases). The CDR3 has 15 residues. CDR1 is LGHNA, CDR2 YNFKEQ, per germline. With 3 bases removed from V and 4 bases from J, the gap between germline ends came to 15 bases. CDR3: CASSQSRDLGTEAFF. CDR3 nucleotides: TGTGCCAGCAGCCAGAGCCGGGACCTAGGCACTGAAGCTTTCTTT.

The chain has TRBV14 and TRBJ2-3; no definite D call. This CDR3 spans 14 amino acids. Between the trimmed V and J ends, which lost 4 bases and 4 bases, there was a span of 12 bases. Germline-derived CDR1 and CDR2 are SGHDN and FVKESK. CDR3 region: CASSLGLRADTQYF. CDR3 coding DNA: TGTGCCAGCAGCCTCGGCCTCCGGGCAGATACGCAGTATTTT.

This clonotype showed up many times. The V gene is TRBV7-8, the J gene TRBJ1-1; D is possibly TRBD1 (5 bases). V lost 2 bases and J lost 8, with 6 bases in between. Germline V CDR1 and CDR2: SGHVS, FQNEAQ. This CDR3 region has 11 residues. CDR3 nucleotides: TGTGCCAGCAGCTTATGGGGGGAAGCTTTCTTT. It is translated as CASSLWGEAFF. The full variable domain, completed using reference TRBV7-8 and TRBJ1-1, is GAGVSQSPRYKVAKRGQDVALRCDPISGHVSLFWYQQALGQGPEFLTYFQNEAQLDKSGLPSDRFFAERPEGSVSTLKIQRTQQEDSAVYLCASSLWGEAFFGQGTRLTVV.

The chain has TRBV7-9 and TRBJ2-7; maybe TRBD2 (6 bases). CDR1 SEHNR and CDR2 FQNEAQ come from the germline V gene (reference sequence). Deletions cut 5 bases from V and 7 bases from J, with 12 bases between. The CDR3 length is 12 residues. Here the CDR3 reads CASSQGLIEQYF. The CDR3 DNA follows: TGTGCCAGCAGCCAGGGACTGATAGAGCAGTACTTC.

The chain combines TRBV12-5 with TRBJ2-5; D call uncertain. This CDR3 has 11 amino acids. Germline CDR1 reads LGHNT; CDR2 reads FRNRAP. The V and J ends lost 7 bases and 5 bases respectively, with 8 bases between them. The CDR3 protein is CASAPEETQYF. CDR3 sequence (DNA): TGTGCTAGTGCCCCTGAGGAGACCCAGTACTTC.

The genes are TRBV20-1 and TRBJ2-7, with a weak D call TRBD2 (6 bases). V lost 0 bases to trimming and J lost 2 bases, with 20 bases between them. Germline V gene sequence: CDR1 DFQATT, CDR2 SNEGSKA (reference sequence). The CDR3 has 17 amino acids. The CDR3 is CSARDQRRGGITYEQYF. The DNA of the CDR3 is TGCAGTGCTAGAGATCAGAGGAGGGGCGGAATAACCTACGAGCAGTACTTC.

This clonotype showed up just a few times. The rearrangement joins TRBV11-2 to TRBJ2-7, with TRBD1 matching 11 bases. Trimming at V came to 5 bases and at J to 2 bases, leaving 5 bases not matched to a gene. CDR3 size: 15 residues. Germline V CDR1 and CDR2: SGHAT, FQNNGV. The CDR3 loop reads CASSDPGQGAYEQYF. The DNA of the CDR3 is TGTGCCAGCAGCGACCCGGGACAGGGGGCCTACGAGCAGTACTTC.

In this sample, this clonotype turned up many times. CDR3 nucleotide sequence: TGTGCCAGCAGCCCTCCCTGGACTAGCGGGCCCCAAGAGACCCAGTACTTC. Protein sequence: CASSPPWTSGPQETQYF. The rearrangement links TRBV3-1 to TRBJ2-5; 11 nucleotides match TRBD2. CDR3 length: 17 amino acids. Germline V gives CDR1 LGHDT, CDR2 YNNKEL (reference sequence). With 4 bases clipped from V and 1 base from J, the junction kept 8 bases outside the gene matches.

The V and J genes are TRBV4-3 and TRBJ2-7; no clear D gene. V lost 0 bases and J 2 bases, leaving 11 bases between the germline ends. Germline assignment: CDR1 LGHNA and CDR2 YSLEER. The CDR3 sequence is 15 residues long. The CDR3 bases are TGCGCCAGCAGCCAAGATAGGACGGCCGCCTACGAGCAGTACTTC. This translates into CASSQDRTAAYEQYF.

This clonotype has at least ten counts. The V and J genes are TRBV5-6 and TRBJ2-2; possibly TRBD1 for D (5 bases). The germline gives CDR1 SGHDT, CDR2 YYEEEE. The CDR3 runs to 14 residues. The V end was cut by 4 bases, the J end by 3 bases, with 10 bases between. CDR3 DNA sequence: TGTGCCAGCAGCAGCGACAGCTACACCGGGGAGCTGTTTTTT. It specifies CASSSDSYTGELFF.

This clonotype occurred a few times. V gene TRBV20-1 combines with J gene TRBJ2-1; 10 nucleotides align to TRBD1. CDR1 and CDR2 from the germline V gene are DFQATT and SNEGSKA (reference sequence). The CDR3 runs to 14 residues. V shed 5 bases, J shed 5 bases, and the junction held 6 bases outside the gene matches. CDR3 region: CSASGTGADNEQFF. CDR3 bases: TGCAGTGCTTCCGGGACAGGGGCGGACAATGAGCAGTTCTTC.

The CDR3 region has the DNA TGTGCCACCAGCTATCCTGGGACAGGGGGCGCGGAGGGAGACTACACCTTC. It is translated as CATSYPGTGGAEGDYTF. This chain joins TRBV15 and TRBJ1-2; 12 bases agree with TRBD1. Per germline, CDR1 LNHNV and CDR2 YYDKDF (reference sequence). J lost 10 bases, V lost 5 bases, and 17 bases had no gene match. This CDR3 has 17 amino acids. The full variable domain, with the rest looked up from reference TRBV15 and TRBJ1-2, is DAMVIQNPRYQVTQFGKPVTLSCSQTLNHNVMYWYQQKSSQAPKLLFHYYDKDFNNEADTPDNFQSRRPNTSFCFLDIRSPGLGDTAMYLCATSYPGTGGAEGDYTFGSGTRLTVV.

This clonotype was picked up a small number of times. The chain has TRBV5-1 and TRBJ2-1; unclear D gene. V was clipped by 4 bases and J by 8 bases, with 16 bases between them. The CDR3 sequence is 14 residues long. Germline V gene sequence: CDR1 SGHRS, CDR2 YFSETQ. The CDR3 bases are TGCGCCAGCAGCCCGTTTAATCGTGTCGATGAGCAGTTCTTC. This sequence encodes CASSPFNRVDEQFF.

The chain employs TRBV3-1 and TRBJ2-5; no clear D gene. The CDR3 has 12 residues. Between the trimmed V and J ends, which lost 4 bases and 0 bases, there was a span of 3 bases. From germline, CDR1 is LGHDT and CDR2 YNNKEL (reference sequence). The CDR3 DNA is TGTGCCAGCAGCCGATACCAAGAGACCCAGTACTTC. Translated, it gives CASSRYQETQYF.

This clonotype was detected only a few times. The chain has TRBV5-1 and TRBJ2-1; possibly TRBD1 or TRBD2 for D (6 bases each). Germline CDR1 and CDR2: SGHRS and YFSETQ. This CDR3 has 14 residues. The V and J ends lost 4 bases and 6 bases respectively, with 14 bases between them. CDR3 sequence reads: CASSARGALNEQFF. CDR3 nucleotide sequence: TGCGCCAGCAGCGCTAGGGGGGCCCTCAATGAGCAGTTCTTC.

The chain recombines TRBV15 with TRBJ2-5; 10 positions agree with TRBD2. Germline V gene data show CDR1 as LNHNV and CDR2 as YYDKDF (reference sequence). The CDR3 extends over 16 amino acids. The trim removed 0 bases at V and 5 bases at J, leaving 6 bases unmatched. CDR3 in amino acids: CATSRDRQGLAETQYF. The CDR3 nucleotides read TGTGCCACCAGCAGAGATCGTCAGGGACTAGCGGAGACCCAGTACTTC.

This clonotype has more than one count but fewer than ten. One junction end disagrees with the germline gene, perhaps due to a read error. This chain joins TRBV7-7 and TRBJ2-5; D may correspond to TRBD1 or TRBD2 (6 bases each). The germline V gene has CDR1 SSHAT and CDR2 FNYEAQ (reference sequence). This CDR3 spans 14 amino acids. Here the CDR3 reads CASSLEGGLETQYF. The CDR3 DNA reads TGTGCTAGCAGCTTAGAAGGGGGACTAGAGACCCAGTACTTC.

This clonotype came up many times. The CDR3 spells CASSYSLGQGIYEQYF. The CDR3 DNA sequence: TGTGCCAGCAGTTACTCGCTGGGACAGGGAATCTACGAGCAGTACTTC. This chain links TRBV6-2 or TRBV6-3 with TRBJ2-7; 9 nucleotides line up with TRBD1. The CDR3 is made up of 16 amino acids. Per germline, CDR1 MNHEY and CDR2 SVGEGT. J lost 3 bases, V lost 0 bases, and 6 bases had no gene match.

This chain connects TRBV14 to TRBJ1-4, with 7 bases fitting TRBD1. The CDR3 contains 16 residues. Germline V gene lookup returns CDR1 SGHDN and CDR2 FVKESK. Trimming at V came to 4 bases and at J to 0 bases, leaving 5 bases not matched to a gene. CDR3 in amino acids: CASSPIQGATNEKLFF. The CDR3 nucleotides read TGTGCCAGCAGCCCAATCCAGGGGGCAACTAATGAAAAACTGTTTTTT. The full variable domain, rest sourced from reference TRBV14 and TRBJ1-4, is EAGVTQFPSHSVIEKGQTVTLRCDPISGHDNLYWYRRVMGKEIKFLLHFVKESKQDESGMPNNRFLAERTGGTYSTLKVQPAELEDSGVYFCASSPIQGATNEKLFFGSGTQLSVL.

The rearrangement joins TRBV7-6 to TRBJ2-3; tentative D call: TRBD1 (6 bases). The V and J ends lost 5 bases and 1 base respectively, with 10 bases between them. Germline loops: CDR1 SGHVS, CDR2 FNYEAQ. CDR3 length: 14 residues. CDR3 DNA sequence: TGTGCCAGCAGCCAACGACAGGGCACAGATACGCAGTATTTT. Residues: CASSQRQGTDTQYF.

The J gene is TRBJ2-7, the V gene TRBV6-1; 9 positions match TRBD1. The CDR3 sequence is 16 residues long. Unmatched junction bases numbered 11, after V lost 6 bases and J lost 2 bases. The germline V gene encodes CDR1 MNHNS and CDR2 SASEGT. CDR3 DNA: TGTGCCAGCAGCAATACCCCGGGACAGGGTACCTACGAGCAGTACTTC. Amino acids: CASSNTPGQGTYEQYF.

This clonotype has more than one count but fewer than ten. The J gene is TRBJ2-1, the V gene TRBV5-1, with D perhaps assigned TRBD1 or TRBD2 (5 bases each). The germline V gene encodes CDR1 SGHRS and CDR2 YFSETQ. V gave up 6 bases and J gave up 0 bases, with 19 bases separating them. This CDR3 spans 17 amino acids. As DNA, the CDR3 is TGCGCCAGCACCACCCGCCCGGGGCTACCCTCCTACAATGAGCAGTTCTTC. Protein sequence: CASTTRPGLPSYNEQFF.

This clonotype came up a few times. The rearrangement uses TRBV7-8 and TRBJ1-1; D not resolved. Germline V gene sequence: CDR1 SGHVS, CDR2 FQNEAQ. Trimming removed 2 bases from V and 3 bases from J, with 16 bases in between. This CDR3 contains 16 residues. CDR3 coding DNA: TGTGCCAGCAGCTTAATATCGGTCCTTGGCGACACTGAAGCTTTCTTT. Translation gives CASSLISVLGDTEAFF.

This clonotype was detected a few times. The chain has TRBV11-2 and TRBJ1-3; D is undetermined. CDR1 and CDR2 (germline): SGHAT, FQNNGV. This CDR3 is 12 amino acids long. V shed 3 bases and J shed 6 bases, with 6 bases lying between them. CDR3 nucleotides: TGTGCCAGCAGCTTGTCCGAAAACACCATATATTTT. Translated, it gives CASSLSENTIYF.

This clonotype was counted ten times or more. The V gene is TRBV12-3 or TRBV12-4, the J gene TRBJ2-3; D remains unclear. This CDR3 region has 14 residues. V was clipped by 5 bases and J by 0 bases, with 9 bases between them. CDR3 coding DNA: TGTGCCAGCAGTCGGCTAGGGAGCACAGATACGCAGTATTTT. This gives the protein CASSRLGSTDTQYF.